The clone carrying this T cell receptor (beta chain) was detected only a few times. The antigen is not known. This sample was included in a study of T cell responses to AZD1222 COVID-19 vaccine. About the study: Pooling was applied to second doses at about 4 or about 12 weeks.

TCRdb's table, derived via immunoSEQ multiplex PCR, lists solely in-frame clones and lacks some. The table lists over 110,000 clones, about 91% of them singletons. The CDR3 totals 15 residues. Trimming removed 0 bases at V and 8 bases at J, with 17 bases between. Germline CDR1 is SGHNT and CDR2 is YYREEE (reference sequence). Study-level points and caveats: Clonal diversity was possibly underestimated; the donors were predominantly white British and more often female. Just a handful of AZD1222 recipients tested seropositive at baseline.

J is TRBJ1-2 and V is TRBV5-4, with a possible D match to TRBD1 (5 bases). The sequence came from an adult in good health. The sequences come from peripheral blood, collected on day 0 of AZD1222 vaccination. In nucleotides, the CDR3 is TGTGCCAGCAGCTTGGGGGGCGTTCTCAGGTCCGGCTACACCTTC. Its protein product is CASSLGGVLRSGYTF.